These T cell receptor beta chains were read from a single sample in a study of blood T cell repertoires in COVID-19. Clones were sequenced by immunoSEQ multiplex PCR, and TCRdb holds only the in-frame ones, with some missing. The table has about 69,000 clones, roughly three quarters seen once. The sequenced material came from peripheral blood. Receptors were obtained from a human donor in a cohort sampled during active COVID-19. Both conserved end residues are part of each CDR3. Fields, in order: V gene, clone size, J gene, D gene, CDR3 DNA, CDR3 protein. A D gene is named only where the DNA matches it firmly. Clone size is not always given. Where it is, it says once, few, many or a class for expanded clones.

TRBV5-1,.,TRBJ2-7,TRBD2,TGCGCCAGCAGCCCAGGAACTAGCGGGGGGATTTACGAGCAGTACTTC,CASSPGTSGGIYEQYF
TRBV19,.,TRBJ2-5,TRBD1,TGTGCCAGTAGTACCACAGGGGGCGGCGAGACCCAGTACTTC,CASSTTGGGETQYF
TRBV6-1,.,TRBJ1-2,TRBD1,TGTGCCAGCAGTGAACCGGGACAGGGGGATGGCTACACCTTC,CASSEPGQGDGYTF
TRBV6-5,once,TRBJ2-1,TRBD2,TGTGCCAGCAGTTATTCTTCTAGCGGGAGTTTGAGTGAGCAGTTCTTC,CASSYSSSGSLSEQFF
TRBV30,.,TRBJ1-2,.,TGTGCCCATGACAGGAACTATGGCTACACCTTC,CAHDRNYGYTF
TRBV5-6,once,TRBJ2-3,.,TGTGCCAGCAGCTCGGGACTTAGATCAGATACGCAGTATTTT,CASSSGLRSDTQYF
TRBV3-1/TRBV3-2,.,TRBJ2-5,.,TGTGCCAGCAGCCAAGATCTACACGGGTCTCAAGAGACCCAGTACTTC,CASSQDLHGSQETQYF
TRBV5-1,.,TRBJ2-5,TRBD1,TGCGCCAGCAGCTTGGCCAGGGGGCTGGAGACCCAGTACTTC,CASSLARGLETQYF
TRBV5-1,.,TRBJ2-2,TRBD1,TGCGCCAGCAGCAGTGACAGGGTCACCGGGGAGCTGTTTTTT,CASSSDRVTGELFF
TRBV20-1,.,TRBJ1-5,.,TGCAGTGCTAGTTCAGCAGAGGGCGCCAAACCCCAGCATTTT,CSASSAEGAKPQHF
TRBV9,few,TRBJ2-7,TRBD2,TGTGCCAGCAGCGTAGAACTCGGGAGGGTAGACGAGCAGTACTTC,CASSVELGRVDEQYF
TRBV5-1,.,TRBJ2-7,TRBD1,TGCGCCAGCAGCTTGTTAGGCAGGGGGCCCTACGAGCAGTACTTC,CASSLLGRGPYEQYF
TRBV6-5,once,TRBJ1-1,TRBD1,TGTGCCAGTGAGTCCGGGACAGAGAACACTGAAGCTTTCTTT,CASESGTENTEAFF
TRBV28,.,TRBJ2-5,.,TGTGCCAGCAGGAGTCAGACAGCCGGACAACAAGAGACCCAGTACTTC,CASRSQTAGQQETQYF
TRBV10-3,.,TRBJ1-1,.,TGTGCCATCAAACGGGGAGGGACTGAAGCTTTCTTT,CAIKRGGTEAFF
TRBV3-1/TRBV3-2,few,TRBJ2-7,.,TGTGCCAGCAGCCAAAAACAGGGTTGGGACGAGCAGTACTTC,CASSQKQGWDEQYF
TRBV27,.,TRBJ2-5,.,TGTGCCAGCAGTCTGTCGGTGGAGGGGAAGACCCAGTACTTC,CASSLSVEGKTQYF
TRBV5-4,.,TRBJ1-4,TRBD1,TGTGCCAGCAGCATAGGGGGCGAGTCTAATGAAAAACTGTTTTTT,CASSIGGESNEKLFF
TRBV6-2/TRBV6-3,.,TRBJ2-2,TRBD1,TGTGCCAGCAGTTTCGTCCCGGGACAGAGGAACACCGGGGAGCTGTTTTTT,CASSFVPGQRNTGELFF
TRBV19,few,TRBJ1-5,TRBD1,TGTGCCAGTACCGAGGGACAGGCGAACAATCAGCCCCAGCATTTT,CASTEGQANNQPQHF
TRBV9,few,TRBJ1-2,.,TGTGCCAGCAGCGTGGCCTTCTATGGCTACACCTTC,CASSVAFYGYTF
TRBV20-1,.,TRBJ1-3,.,TGCAGTGCTAGAGATATCACGGACTTATATTTT,CSARDITDLYF